This is a list of T cell receptor beta chains from one sample in a study of blood T cell repertoires in COVID-19. Sequenced by immunoSEQ multiplex PCR; TCRdb stores in-frame clones only, minus some. The table records about 280,000 clones, around 90% of them present only once. Sequenced input: peripheral blood. All receptors come from a woman in her 50s who had recovered from COVID-19. The CDR3 runs from the conserved cysteine through the conserved F or W. D genes are given only for firm matches. Part of the rows lack a size; the others show once, few, many or a class for expanded clones.

size: .
D: .
J: TRBJ1-5
V: TRBV7-8
DNA: TGTGCCAGCAGCGCCGCCGGCAGGGGCAATCAGCCCCAGCATTTT
CDR3: CASSAAGRGNQPQHF

size: once
D: TRBD1
J: TRBJ1-2
V: TRBV5-4
DNA: TGTGCCAGCAGCCCGGACAGGGGTCGAGGCTACACCTTC
CDR3: CASSPDRGRGYTF

size: few
D: TRBD2
J: TRBJ2-2
V: TRBV28
DNA: TGTGCCAGCAGTTTATGGACTAGCGGGAACACCGGGGAGCTGTTTTTT
CDR3: CASSLWTSGNTGELFF

size: .
D: .
J: TRBJ2-3
V: TRBV23-1
DNA: TGCGCCAGCAGTCCTCGACAGGGCACAGATACGCAGTATTTT
CDR3: CASSPRQGTDTQYF

size: .
D: TRBD1
J: TRBJ2-5
V: TRBV6-2/TRBV6-3
DNA: TGTGCCAGCAGTTACGACAGGGGGAGGGAGACCCAGTACTTC
CDR3: CASSYDRGRETQYF

size: once
D: TRBD1
J: TRBJ1-2
V: TRBV6-6
DNA: TGTGCCAGCAGCCCACCCCGCGACAGGGAATATGGCTACACCTTC
CDR3: CASSPPRDREYGYTF

size: .
D: .
J: TRBJ2-7
V: TRBV10-2
DNA: TGCGCCAGCAGTGAAAAGCGGGCCACCCAGCAGTACTTC
CDR3: CASSEKRATQQYF

size: .
D: .
J: TRBJ1-2
V: TRBV19
DNA: TGTGCCAGTAGTATTGGCATGGCGGGAAGTGACTACACCTTC
CDR3: CASSIGMAGSDYTF

size: once
D: TRBD2
J: TRBJ2-5
V: TRBV2
DNA: TGTGCCAGCACCTTATCGACTAGCGGGGGAGAGACCCAGTACTTC
CDR3: CASTLSTSGGETQYF

size: .
D: TRBD1
J: TRBJ1-2
V: TRBV15
DNA: TGTGCCACCAGCAGCCGACAGGGGGCTGGTGGCTACACCTTC
CDR3: CATSSRQGAGGYTF

size: .
D: TRBD2
J: TRBJ2-3
V: TRBV29-1
DNA: TGCAGCGTTGAACCGCTAGCGGGAGATACGCAGTATTTT
CDR3: CSVEPLAGDTQYF

size: .
D: TRBD2
J: TRBJ2-3
V: TRBV3-1/TRBV3-2
DNA: TGTGCCAGCAGCCAAGCGCCAGCGGGAAACACAGATACGCAGTATTTT
CDR3: CASSQAPAGNTDTQYF

size: many
D: TRBD2
J: TRBJ2-3
V: TRBV12-3/TRBV12-4
DNA: TGTGCCAGCAGTTTTAGCGGGGCAGATACGCAGTATTTT
CDR3: CASSFSGADTQYF

size: .
D: .
J: TRBJ2-2
V: TRBV5-5
DNA: TGTGCCAGCAGCGGATTATGGGCCACCCTGAACACCGGGGAGCTGTTTTTT
CDR3: CASSGLWATLNTGELFF

size: .
D: TRBD1
J: TRBJ1-1
V: TRBV6-5
DNA: TGTGCCAGCAGTTACTCGGGGACAGGGCTAACCAAAGCTTTCTTT
CDR3: CASSYSGTGLTKAFF

size: .
D: TRBD1
J: TRBJ1-2
V: TRBV29-1
DNA: TGCAGCGTTGGACAGACAGGGTCCCTTTTTTTAAGCTATGGCTACACCTTC
CDR3: CSVGQTGSLFLSYGYTF

size: .
D: TRBD1
J: TRBJ1-5
V: TRBV24-1
DNA: TGTGCCACCAGTGCTCCGGGACAGGGGTCTCAGCATTTT
CDR3: CATSAPGQGSQHF

size: .
D: TRBD1
J: TRBJ1-2
V: TRBV28
DNA: TGTGCCAGCAGTTCAACCACCCCGGGACAGGGGTCCTATGGCTACACCTTC
CDR3: CASSSTTPGQGSYGYTF

size: few
D: .
J: TRBJ1-5
V: TRBV18
DNA: TGTGCCAGCTCACCGGGGGGGGGCCAGCCCCAGCATTTT
CDR3: CASSPGGGQPQHF

size: .
D: .
J: TRBJ2-3
V: TRBV15
DNA: TGTGCCACCAGCAGAGATCCTACAGGCACAGATACGCAGTATTTT
CDR3: CATSRDPTGTDTQYF

size: .
D: .
J: TRBJ2-1
V: TRBV5-6
DNA: TGTGCCAGCAGCTTGGGGGCAGCCTCCTACAATGAGCAGTTCTTC
CDR3: CASSLGAASYNEQFF

size: .
D: .
J: TRBJ1-5
V: TRBV5-5
DNA: TGTGCCAGCAGTCTACAGGACGTGAGCAATCAGCCCCAGCATTTT
CDR3: CASSLQDVSNQPQHF

size: .
D: .
J: TRBJ2-1
V: TRBV30
DNA: TGTGCCTGGAGTAGGGGGATTTCCTACAATGAGCAGTTCTTC
CDR3: CAWSRGISYNEQFF

size: .
D: .
J: TRBJ2-1
V: TRBV4-3
DNA: TGCGCCAGCAGCCAATTAACCTTTCAGGCGGGCAATGAGCAGTTCTTC
CDR3: CASSQLTFQAGNEQFF

size: .
D: .
J: TRBJ2-5
V: TRBV7-9
DNA: TGTGCCAGCAGCCCTGCCGTAGGACACAACCCAAAAGAGACCCAGTACTTC
CDR3: CASSPAVGHNPKETQYF

size: .
D: .
J: TRBJ2-5
V: TRBV2
DNA: TGTGCCAGCAGTGATGCGGGCGGGGCGGAGACCCAGTACTTC
CDR3: CASSDAGGAETQYF

size: once
D: .
J: TRBJ1-2
V: TRBV20-1
DNA: TGCAGTGCTAGTTCGGACTATGGCTACACCTTC
CDR3: CSASSDYGYTF

size: .
D: .
J: TRBJ1-1
V: TRBV5-1
DNA: TGCGCCAGCAGGCGGTTTCGTATTGAGGGGGGAGGGACTGAAGCTTTCTTT
CDR3: CASRRFRIEGGGTEAFF

size: .
D: .
J: TRBJ2-5
V: TRBV24-1
DNA: TGTGCCACCAGTGATTTAAGACAGCCCGACCAAGAGACCCAGTACTTC
CDR3: CATSDLRQPDQETQYF

size: .
D: TRBD1
J: TRBJ1-1
V: TRBV6-5
DNA: TGTGCCACCGGGACAGGGGTAACAGCTTTCTTT
CDR3: CATGTGVTAFF